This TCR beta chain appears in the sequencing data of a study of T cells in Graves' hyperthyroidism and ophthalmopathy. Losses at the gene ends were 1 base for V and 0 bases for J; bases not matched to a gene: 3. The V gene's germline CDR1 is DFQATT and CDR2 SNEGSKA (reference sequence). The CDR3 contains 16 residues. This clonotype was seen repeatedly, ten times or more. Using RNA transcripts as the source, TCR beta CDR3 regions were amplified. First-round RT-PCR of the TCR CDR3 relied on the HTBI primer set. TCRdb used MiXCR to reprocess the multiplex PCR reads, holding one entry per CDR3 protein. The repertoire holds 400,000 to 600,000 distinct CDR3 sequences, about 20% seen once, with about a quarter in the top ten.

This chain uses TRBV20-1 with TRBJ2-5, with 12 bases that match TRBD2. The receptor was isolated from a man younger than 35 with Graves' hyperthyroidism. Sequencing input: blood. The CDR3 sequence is CSARGTSGAYQETQYF. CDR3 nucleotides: TGCAGTGCTAGAGGGACTAGCGGGGCCTACCAAGAGACCCAGTACTTC.